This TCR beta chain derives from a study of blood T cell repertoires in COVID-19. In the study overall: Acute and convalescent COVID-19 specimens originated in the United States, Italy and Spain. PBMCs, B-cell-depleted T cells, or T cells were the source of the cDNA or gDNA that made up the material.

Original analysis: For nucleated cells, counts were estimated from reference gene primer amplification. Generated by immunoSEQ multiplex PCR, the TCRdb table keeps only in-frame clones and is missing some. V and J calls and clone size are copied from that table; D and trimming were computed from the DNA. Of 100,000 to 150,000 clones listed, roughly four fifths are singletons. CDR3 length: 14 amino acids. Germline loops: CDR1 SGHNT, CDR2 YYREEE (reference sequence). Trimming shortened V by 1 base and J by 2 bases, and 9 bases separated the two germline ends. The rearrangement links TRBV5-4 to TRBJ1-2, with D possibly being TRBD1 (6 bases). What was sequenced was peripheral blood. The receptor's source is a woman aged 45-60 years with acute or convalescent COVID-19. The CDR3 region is CASSLSGQNYGYTF. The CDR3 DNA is TGTGCCAGCAGCTTGTCGGGACAAAACTATGGCTACACCTTC.